The rows below give T cell receptor beta chains drawn from one sample of a study of shared T cell receptors in the human thymus. The assay was immunoSEQ multiplex PCR, and TCRdb's table has in-frame clones only and misses some. The sample holds 72,000 or so clones, 90% to 95% seen once. The specimen sequenced was thymocytes. The receptors shown here come from a human donor. The conserved cysteine and the conserved F or W are not part of the CDR3 here. Not every row has a clone size; where given, it reads once, few, many or a size class.

length: 14; V: TRBV21-1; J: TRBJ2-2; size: .; CDR3: ASSTGQGLITGELF
length: 13; V: TRBV19; J: TRBJ2-3; size: few; CDR3: ASMSNRGPTDTQY
length: 12; V: TRBV10-3; J: TRBJ2-7; size: .; CDR3: AIAAGTGEYEQY
length: 14; V: TRBV4-1; J: TRBJ2-2; size: .; CDR3: ASSPRGAANTGELF
length: 15; V: TRBV14; J: TRBJ1-2; size: .; CDR3: ASSKIASDKTNYGYT
length: 12; V: TRBV19; J: TRBJ1-3; size: once; CDR3: ASSIPPEGNTIY
length: 13; V: TRBV7-9; J: TRBJ2-5; size: .; CDR3: ASSPGTTAQETQY
length: 13; V: TRBV6-1; J: TRBJ1-5; size: .; CDR3: ASAPDGTGLQPQH
length: 10; V: TRBV5-1; J: TRBJ2-1; size: .; CDR3: ASSSTSNEQF
length: 15; V: TRBV5-6; J: TRBJ1-5; size: .; CDR3: ASSLGDRVNIYQPQH
length: 14; V: TRBV27; J: TRBJ1-2; size: .; CDR3: ASREGGAKTNYGYT
length: 12; V: TRBV28; J: TRBJ2-7; size: .; CDR3: ASSLTDGSYEQY
length: 14; V: TRBV28; J: TRBJ1-2; size: .; CDR3: ASSLCLLRTGDGYT
length: 16; V: TRBV27; J: TRBJ1-5; size: .; CDR3: ASSSRTDPRYSNQPQH
length: 14; V: TRBV4-1; J: TRBJ2-2; size: .; CDR3: ASSQDLRQHTGELF
length: 9; V: TRBV28; J: TRBJ2-7; size: .; CDR3: ASSFFGEQY
length: 11; V: TRBV6-5; J: TRBJ1-1; size: .; CDR3: ASMNCGDTEAF
length: 20; V: TRBV4-3; J: TRBJ1-6; size: .; CDR3: ASSQPSSTGGKVGSYNSPLH
length: 16; V: TRBV7-9; J: TRBJ1-2; size: .; CDR3: ASSLKRGQGRTQGGYT
length: 15; V: TRBV4-3; J: TRBJ2-2; size: .; CDR3: ASSQGAGHECSGELF
length: 15; V: TRBV4-3; J: TRBJ1-2; size: .; CDR3: ASSQDMIRGPNYGYT
length: 14; V: TRBV27; J: TRBJ2-5; size: .; CDR3: ASSTLEGGGGETQY
length: 13; V: TRBV4-3; J: TRBJ2-7; size: .; CDR3: ASSPTGTGGYEQY
length: 13; V: TRBV12-5; J: TRBJ2-3; size: .; CDR3: ASGLTHRTPYTQY
length: 12; V: TRBV7-9; J: TRBJ1-1; size: .; CDR3: ASSLVTENTEAF
length: 13; V: TRBV19; J: TRBJ1-1; size: .; CDR3: ASSTHRVLGTEAF
length: 13; V: TRBV9; J: TRBJ1-5; size: few; CDR3: ASSVKGELSQPQH
length: 14; V: TRBV10-3; J: TRBJ1-2; size: .; CDR3: AIRGHSWDANYGYT
length: 13; V: TRBV5-8; J: TRBJ1-4; size: .; CDR3: ASRTPADRNEKLF
length: 15; V: TRBV11-2; J: TRBJ1-1; size: .; CDR3: ASSLNGTGGAGTEAF
length: 13; V: TRBV2; J: TRBJ2-7; size: .; CDR3: ASRPRLVGIHEQY
length: 14; V: TRBV7-2; J: TRBJ2-1; size: .; CDR3: ASSSFYGYLYDEQF
length: 12; V: TRBV6-6; J: TRBJ1-1; size: .; CDR3: ASLTGTSNTEAF
length: 11; V: TRBV7-2; J: TRBJ2-5; size: .; CDR3: ASSLEGKETQY
length: 11; V: TRBV5-1; J: TRBJ2-3; size: .; CDR3: ASSLGDTDTQY
length: 11; V: TRBV11-2; J: TRBJ1-2; size: once; CDR3: ASSLTALYGYT
length: 13; V: TRBV6-1; J: TRBJ2-7; size: .; CDR3: ASSVRVGEADEQY
length: 10; V: TRBV5-4; J: TRBJ1-5; size: .; CDR3: ASSKAYQPQH
length: 20; V: TRBV6-1; J: TRBJ2-7; size: .; CDR3: ASSEVDDRGTGGESPHREQY
length: 11; V: TRBV6-5; J: TRBJ2-7; size: .; CDR3: ASSKTGGYEQY
length: 11; V: TRBV10-1; J: TRBJ2-7; size: .; CDR3: ASLDRRIYEQY